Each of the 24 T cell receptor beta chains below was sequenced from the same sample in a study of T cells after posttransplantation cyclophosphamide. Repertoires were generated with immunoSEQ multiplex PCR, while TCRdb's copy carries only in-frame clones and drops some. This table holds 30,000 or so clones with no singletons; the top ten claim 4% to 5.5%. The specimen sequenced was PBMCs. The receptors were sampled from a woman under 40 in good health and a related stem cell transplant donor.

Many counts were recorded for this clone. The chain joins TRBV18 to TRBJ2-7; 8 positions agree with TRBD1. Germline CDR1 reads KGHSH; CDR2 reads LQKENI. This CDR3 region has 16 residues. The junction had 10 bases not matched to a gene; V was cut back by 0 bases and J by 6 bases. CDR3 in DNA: TGTGCCAGCTCACCACCGATAAGACAGGGGCCCCTCGAGCAGTACTTC. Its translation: CASSPPIRQGPLEQYF.

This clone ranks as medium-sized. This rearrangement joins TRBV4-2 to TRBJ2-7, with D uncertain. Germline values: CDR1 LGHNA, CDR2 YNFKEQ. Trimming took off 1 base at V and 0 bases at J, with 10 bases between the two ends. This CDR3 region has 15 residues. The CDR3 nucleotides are TGTGCCAGCAGCCAAGCACAACAGATCTCCTACGAGCAGTACTTC. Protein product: CASSQAQQISYEQYF.

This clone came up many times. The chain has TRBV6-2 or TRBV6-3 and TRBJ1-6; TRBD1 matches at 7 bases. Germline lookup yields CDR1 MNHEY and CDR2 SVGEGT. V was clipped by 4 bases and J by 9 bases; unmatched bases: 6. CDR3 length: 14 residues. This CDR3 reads CASSLEQGSSPLHF. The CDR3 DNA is TGTGCCAGCAGTTTAGAACAGGGGAGTTCACCCCTCCACTTT.

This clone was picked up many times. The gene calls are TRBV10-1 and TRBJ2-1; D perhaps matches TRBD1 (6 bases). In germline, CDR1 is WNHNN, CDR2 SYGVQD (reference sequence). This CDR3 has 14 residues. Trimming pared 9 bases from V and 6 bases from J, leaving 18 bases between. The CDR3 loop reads CARRAGVVRNEQFF. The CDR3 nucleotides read TGCGCCAGAAGGGCAGGGGTGGTGCGCAATGAGCAGTTCTTC.

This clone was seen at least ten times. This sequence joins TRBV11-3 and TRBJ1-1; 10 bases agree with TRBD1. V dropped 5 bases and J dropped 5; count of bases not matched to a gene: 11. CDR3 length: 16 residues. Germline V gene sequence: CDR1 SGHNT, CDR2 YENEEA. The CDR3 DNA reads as TGTGCCAGCAGCCTACCTGGGACAGGGGTAGAGACTGAAGCTTTCTTT. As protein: CASSLPGTGVETEAFF.

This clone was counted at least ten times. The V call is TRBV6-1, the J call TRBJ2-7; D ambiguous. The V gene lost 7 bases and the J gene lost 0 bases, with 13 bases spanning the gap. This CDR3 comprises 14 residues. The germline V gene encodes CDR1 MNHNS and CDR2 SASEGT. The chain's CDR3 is CASTKGTASYEQYF. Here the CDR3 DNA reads TGTGCCAGCACCAAAGGAACAGCCTCCTACGAGCAGTACTTC.

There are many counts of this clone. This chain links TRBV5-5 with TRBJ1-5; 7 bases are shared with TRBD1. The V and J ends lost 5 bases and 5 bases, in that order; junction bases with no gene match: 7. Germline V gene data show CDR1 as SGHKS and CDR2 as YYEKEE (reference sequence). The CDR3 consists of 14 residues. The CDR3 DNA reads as TGTGCCAGCAGTCTGACAGGGAGTGATCAGCCCCAGCATTTT. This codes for CASSLTGSDQPQHF.

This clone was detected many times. CDR3 residues: CATSEGSGGRSEQYF. The DNA of the CDR3 is TGTGCCACCAGTGAGGGGAGCGGGGGGAGATCCGAGCAGTACTTC. The V gene is TRBV24-1, the J gene TRBJ2-7; 9 bases align to TRBD2. This CDR3 region has 15 residues. Trimming cost V 4 bases and J 6 bases; bases outside gene matches: 9. Germline V gives CDR1 KGHDR, CDR2 SFDVKD.

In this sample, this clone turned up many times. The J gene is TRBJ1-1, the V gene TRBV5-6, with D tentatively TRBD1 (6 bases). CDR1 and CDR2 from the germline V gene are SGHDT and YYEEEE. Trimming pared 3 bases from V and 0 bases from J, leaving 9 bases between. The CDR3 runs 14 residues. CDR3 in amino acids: CASSYRVMNTEAFF. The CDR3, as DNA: TGTGCCAGCAGCTACAGGGTGATGAACACTGAAGCTTTCTTT.

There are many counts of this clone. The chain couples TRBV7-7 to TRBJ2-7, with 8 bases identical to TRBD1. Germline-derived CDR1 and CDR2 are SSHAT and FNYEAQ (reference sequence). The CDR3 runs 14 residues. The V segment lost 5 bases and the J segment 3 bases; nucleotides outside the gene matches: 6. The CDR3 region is CASSVGQGHYEQYF. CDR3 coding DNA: TGTGCCAGCAGCGTTGGACAGGGCCACTACGAGCAGTACTTC.

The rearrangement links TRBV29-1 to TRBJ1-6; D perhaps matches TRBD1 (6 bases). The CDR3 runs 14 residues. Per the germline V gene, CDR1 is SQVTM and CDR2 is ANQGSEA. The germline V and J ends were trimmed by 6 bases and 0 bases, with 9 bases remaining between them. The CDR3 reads CSVSGDSYNSPLHF. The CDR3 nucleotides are TGCAGCGTGTCAGGGGACTCCTATAATTCACCCCTCCACTTT.

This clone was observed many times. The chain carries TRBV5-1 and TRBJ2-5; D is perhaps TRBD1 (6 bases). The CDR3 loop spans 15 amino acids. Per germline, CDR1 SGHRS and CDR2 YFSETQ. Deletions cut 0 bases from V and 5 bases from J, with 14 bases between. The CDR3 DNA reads TGCGCCAGCAGCTTGGGGCCAGGGGTCGGGGAGACCCAGTACTTC. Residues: CASSLGPGVGETQYF. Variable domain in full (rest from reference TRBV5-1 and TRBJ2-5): KAGVTQTPRYLIKTRGQQVTLSCSPISGHRSVSWYQQTPGQGLQFLFEYFSETQRNKGNFPGRFSGRQFSNSRSEMNVSTLELGDSALYLCASSLGPGVGETQYFGPGTRLLVL.

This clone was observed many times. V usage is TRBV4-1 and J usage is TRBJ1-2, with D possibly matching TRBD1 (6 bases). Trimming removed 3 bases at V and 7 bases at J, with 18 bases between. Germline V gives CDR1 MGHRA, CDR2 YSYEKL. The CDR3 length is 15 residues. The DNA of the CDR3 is TGCGCCAGCAGCCATGCCCCCCCCGGGACAAGTGGCTACACCTTC. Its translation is CASSHAPPGTSGYTF.

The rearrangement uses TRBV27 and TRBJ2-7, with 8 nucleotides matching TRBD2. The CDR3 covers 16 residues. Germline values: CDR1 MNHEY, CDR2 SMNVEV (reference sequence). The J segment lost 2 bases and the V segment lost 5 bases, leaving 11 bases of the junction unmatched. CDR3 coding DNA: TGTGCCAGCAGTCCCTATACAGCGGGGGTGGCCTACGAGCAGTACTTC. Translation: CASSPYTAGVAYEQYF.

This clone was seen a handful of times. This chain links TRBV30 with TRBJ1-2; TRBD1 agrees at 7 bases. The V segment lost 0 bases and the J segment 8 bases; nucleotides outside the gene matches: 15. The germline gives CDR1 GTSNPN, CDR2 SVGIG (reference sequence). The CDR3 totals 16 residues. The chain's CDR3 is CAWSVYFPGAGGGYTF. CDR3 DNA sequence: TGTGCCTGGAGTGTATATTTTCCAGGGGCAGGGGGAGGCTACACCTTC.

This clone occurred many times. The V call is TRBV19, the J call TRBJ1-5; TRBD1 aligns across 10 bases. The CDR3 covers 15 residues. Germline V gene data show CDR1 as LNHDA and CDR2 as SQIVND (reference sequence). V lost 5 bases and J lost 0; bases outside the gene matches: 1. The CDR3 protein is CASSDRGLSNQPQHF. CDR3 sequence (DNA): TGTGCCAGTAGTGACAGGGGGCTTAGCAATCAGCCCCAGCATTTT.

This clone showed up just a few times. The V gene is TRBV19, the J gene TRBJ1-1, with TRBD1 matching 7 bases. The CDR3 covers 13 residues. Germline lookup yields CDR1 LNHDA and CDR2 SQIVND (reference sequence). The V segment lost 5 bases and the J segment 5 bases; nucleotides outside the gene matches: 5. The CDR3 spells CASSSQTGTEAFF. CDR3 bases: TGTGCCAGTAGTTCTCAGACAGGGACTGAAGCTTTCTTT. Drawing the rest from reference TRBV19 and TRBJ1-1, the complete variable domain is DGGITQSPKYLFRKEGQNVTLSCEQNLNHDAMYWYRQDPGQGLRLIYYSQIVNDFQKGDIAEGYSVSREKKESFPLTVTSAQKNPTAFYLCASSSQTGTEAFFGQGTRLTVV.

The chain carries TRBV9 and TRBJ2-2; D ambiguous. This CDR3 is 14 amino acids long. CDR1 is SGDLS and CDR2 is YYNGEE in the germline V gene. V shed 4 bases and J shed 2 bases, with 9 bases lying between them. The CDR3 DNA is TGTGCCAGCAGCCCGTCTGTAAACACCGGGGAGCTGTTTTTT. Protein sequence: CASSPSVNTGELFF. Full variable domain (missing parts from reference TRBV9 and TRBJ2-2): DSGVTQTPKHLITATGQRVTLRCSPRSGDLSVYWYQQSLDQGLQFLIQYYNGEERAKGNILERFSAQQFPDLHSELNLSSLELGDSALYFCASSPSVNTGELFFGEGSRLTVL.

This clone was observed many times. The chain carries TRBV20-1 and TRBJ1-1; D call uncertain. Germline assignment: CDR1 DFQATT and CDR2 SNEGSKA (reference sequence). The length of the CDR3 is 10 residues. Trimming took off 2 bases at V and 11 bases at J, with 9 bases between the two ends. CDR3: CSARLEGAFF. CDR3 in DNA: TGCAGTGCTAGATTGGAGGGCGCTTTCTTT.

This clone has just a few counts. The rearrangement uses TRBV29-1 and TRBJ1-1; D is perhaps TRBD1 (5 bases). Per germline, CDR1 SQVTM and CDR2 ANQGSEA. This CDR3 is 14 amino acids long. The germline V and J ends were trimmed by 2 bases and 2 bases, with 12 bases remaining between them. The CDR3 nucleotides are TGCAGCGTTGAAAGGTTCCAGGGTAACACTGAAGCTTTCTTT. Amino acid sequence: CSVERFQGNTEAFF.

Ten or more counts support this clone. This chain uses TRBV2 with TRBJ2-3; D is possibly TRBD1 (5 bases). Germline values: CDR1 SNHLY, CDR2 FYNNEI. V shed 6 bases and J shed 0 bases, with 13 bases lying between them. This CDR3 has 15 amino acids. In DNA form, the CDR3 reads TGTGCCAGCAGCCCAGGGTTTTCTAGCACAGATACGCAGTATTTT. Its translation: CASSPGFSSTDTQYF.

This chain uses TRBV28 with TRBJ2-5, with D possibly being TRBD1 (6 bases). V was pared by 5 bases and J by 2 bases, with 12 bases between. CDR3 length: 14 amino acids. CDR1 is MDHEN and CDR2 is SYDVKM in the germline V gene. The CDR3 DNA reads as TGTGCCAGCAGTGACGACAGGACTCAAGAGACCCAGTACTTC. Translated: CASSDDRTQETQYF.

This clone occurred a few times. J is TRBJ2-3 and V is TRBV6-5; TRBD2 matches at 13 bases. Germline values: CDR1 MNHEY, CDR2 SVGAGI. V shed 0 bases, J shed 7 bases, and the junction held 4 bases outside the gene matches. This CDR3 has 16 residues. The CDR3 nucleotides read TGTGCCAGCAGTTACTCGACTAGCGGGGGGTGGAATACGCAGTATTTT. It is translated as CASSYSTSGGWNTQYF.

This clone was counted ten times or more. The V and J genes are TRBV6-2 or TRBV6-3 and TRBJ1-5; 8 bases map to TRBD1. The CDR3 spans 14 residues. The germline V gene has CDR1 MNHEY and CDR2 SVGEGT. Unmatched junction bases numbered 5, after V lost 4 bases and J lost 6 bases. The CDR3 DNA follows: TGTGCCAGCAGTTCCGGACAGGGTACTCAGCCCCAGCATTTT. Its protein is CASSSGQGTQPQHF.